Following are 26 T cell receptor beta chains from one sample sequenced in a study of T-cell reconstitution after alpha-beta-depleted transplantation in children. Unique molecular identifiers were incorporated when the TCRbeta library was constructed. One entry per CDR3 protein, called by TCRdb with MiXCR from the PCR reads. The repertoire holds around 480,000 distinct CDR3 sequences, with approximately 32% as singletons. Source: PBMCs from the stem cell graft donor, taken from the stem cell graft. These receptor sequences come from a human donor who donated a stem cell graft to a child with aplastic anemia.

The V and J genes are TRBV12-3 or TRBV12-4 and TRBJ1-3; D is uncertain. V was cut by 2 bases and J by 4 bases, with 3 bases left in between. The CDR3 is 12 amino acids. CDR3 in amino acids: CASSLIGNTIYF. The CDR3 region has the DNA TGTGCCAGCAGTTTAATAGGAAACACCATATATTTT.

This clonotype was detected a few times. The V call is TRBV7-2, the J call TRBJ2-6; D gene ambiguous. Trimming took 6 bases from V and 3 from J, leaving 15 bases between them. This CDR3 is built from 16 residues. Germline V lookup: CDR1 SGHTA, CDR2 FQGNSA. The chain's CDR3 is CASRAPDLGGANVLTF. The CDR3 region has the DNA TGTGCCAGCAGGGCTCCAGACCTCGGTGGGGCCAACGTCCTGACTTTC.

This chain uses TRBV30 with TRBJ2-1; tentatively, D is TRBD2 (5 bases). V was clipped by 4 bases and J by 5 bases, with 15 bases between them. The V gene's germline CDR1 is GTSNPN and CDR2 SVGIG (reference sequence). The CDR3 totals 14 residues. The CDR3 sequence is CAWKTDSAHNEQFF. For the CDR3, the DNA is TGTGCCTGGAAAACCGATAGCGCACACAATGAGCAGTTCTTC.

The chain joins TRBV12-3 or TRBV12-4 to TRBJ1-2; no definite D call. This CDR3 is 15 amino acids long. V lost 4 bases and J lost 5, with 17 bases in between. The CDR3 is CASSSNTSPEYGYTF. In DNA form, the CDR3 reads TGTGCCAGCAGTTCTAACACGTCACCCGAGTATGGCTACACCTTC.

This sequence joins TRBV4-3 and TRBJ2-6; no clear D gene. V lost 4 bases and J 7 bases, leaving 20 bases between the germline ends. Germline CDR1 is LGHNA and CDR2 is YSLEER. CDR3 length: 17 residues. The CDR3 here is CASSRTGSRILANVLTF. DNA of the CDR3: TGCGCCAGCAGCCGAACGGGCAGCCGCATCTTAGCCAACGTCCTGACTTTC.

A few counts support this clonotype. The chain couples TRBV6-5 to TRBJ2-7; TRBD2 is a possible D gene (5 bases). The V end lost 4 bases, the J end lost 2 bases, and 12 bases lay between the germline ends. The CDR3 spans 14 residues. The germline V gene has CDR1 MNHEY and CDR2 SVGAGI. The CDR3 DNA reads TGTGCCAGCAGTTTGGAACGGGATCCCTACGAGCAGTACTTC. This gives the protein CASSLERDPYEQYF.

This CDR3 reads CASSPVGGSTEAFF. Written as DNA, the CDR3 is TGTGCCAGCAGCCCCGTCGGGGGATCCACTGAAGCTTTCTTT. The chain uses TRBV7-2 and TRBJ1-1; the D gene is possibly TRBD1 (5 bases). This CDR3 is built from 14 residues. The V and J ends lost 5 bases and 4 bases respectively, with 14 bases between them. Germline V gene lookup returns CDR1 SGHTA and CDR2 FQGNSA.

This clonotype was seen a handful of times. CDR3 in amino acids: CASSIGSRARRRTEAFF. CDR3 DNA: TGTGCCAGCAGCATAGGTTCAAGGGCCAGGCGACGGACTGAAGCTTTCTTT. This chain uses TRBV7-9 with TRBJ1-1; D remains unclear. Germline CDR1 is SEHNR and CDR2 is FQNEAQ (reference sequence). The V and J ends lost 5 bases and 5 bases respectively, with 24 bases between them. The CDR3 loop spans 17 amino acids.

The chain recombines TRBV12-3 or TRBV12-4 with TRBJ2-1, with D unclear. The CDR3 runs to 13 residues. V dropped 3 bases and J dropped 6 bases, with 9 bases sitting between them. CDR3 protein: CASSLDKFNEQFF. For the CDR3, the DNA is TGTGCCAGCAGTTTGGATAAGTTCAATGAGCAGTTCTTC.

The CDR3 here is CASSRGQAADEQYV. Written as DNA, the CDR3 is TGTGCCAGCAGCCGAGGACAGGCGGCTGACGAGCAGTACGTC. V usage is TRBV21-1 and J usage is TRBJ2-7; no DNA check was done on the table's D call, TRBD1. TRBV21-1 is deemed a pseudogene. The CDR3 loop spans 14 amino acids.

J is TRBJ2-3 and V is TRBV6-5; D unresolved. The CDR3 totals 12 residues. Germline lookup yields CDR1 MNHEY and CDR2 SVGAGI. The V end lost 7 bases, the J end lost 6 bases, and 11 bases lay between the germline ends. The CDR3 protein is CASTSVGDTQYF. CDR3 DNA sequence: TGTGCCAGCACGTCGGTGGGGGATACGCAGTATTTT.

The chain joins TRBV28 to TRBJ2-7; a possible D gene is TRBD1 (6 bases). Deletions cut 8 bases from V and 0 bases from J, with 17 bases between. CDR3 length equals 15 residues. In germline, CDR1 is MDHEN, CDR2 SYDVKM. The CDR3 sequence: CASPPGGQSSYEQYF. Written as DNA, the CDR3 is TGTGCCAGCCCCCCGGGCGGACAGAGCTCCTACGAGCAGTACTTC.

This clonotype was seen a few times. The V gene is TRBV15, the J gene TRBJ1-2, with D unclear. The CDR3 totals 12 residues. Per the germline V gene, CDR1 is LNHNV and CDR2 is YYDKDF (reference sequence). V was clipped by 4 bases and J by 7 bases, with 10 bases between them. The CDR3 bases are TGTGCCACCAGCAATGGGGTTAGTGGCTACACCTTC. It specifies CATSNGVSGYTF.

As DNA, the CDR3 is TGTGCCAGCAGCTTGGACTGGAACTCCTACGAGCAGTACTTC. Its translation: CASSLDWNSYEQYF. The chain recombines TRBV5-4 with TRBJ2-7, with D unresolved. There are 14 residues in the CDR3. From germline, CDR1 is SGHNT and CDR2 YYREEE (reference sequence). V gave up 0 bases and J gave up 0 bases, with 7 bases separating them.

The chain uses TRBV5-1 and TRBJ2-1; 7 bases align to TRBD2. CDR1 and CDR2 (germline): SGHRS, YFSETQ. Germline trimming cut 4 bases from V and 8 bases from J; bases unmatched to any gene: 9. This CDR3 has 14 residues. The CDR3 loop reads CASSPRLAKDEQFF. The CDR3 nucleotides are TGCGCCAGCAGCCCGAGACTAGCAAAGGATGAGCAGTTCTTC. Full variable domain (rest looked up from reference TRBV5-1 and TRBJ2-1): KAGVTQTPRYLIKTRGQQVTLSCSPISGHRSVSWYQQTPGQGLQFLFEYFSETQRNKGNFPGRFSGRQFSNSRSEMNVSTLELGDSALYLCASSPRLAKDEQFFGPGTRLTVL.

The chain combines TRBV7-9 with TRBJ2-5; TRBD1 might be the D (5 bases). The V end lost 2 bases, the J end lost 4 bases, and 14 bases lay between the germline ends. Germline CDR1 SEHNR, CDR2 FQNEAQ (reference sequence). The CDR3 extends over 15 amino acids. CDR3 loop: CASSLRGRVGETQYF. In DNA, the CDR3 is TGTGCCAGCAGCTTACGAGGCAGGGTTGGAGAGACCCAGTACTTC.

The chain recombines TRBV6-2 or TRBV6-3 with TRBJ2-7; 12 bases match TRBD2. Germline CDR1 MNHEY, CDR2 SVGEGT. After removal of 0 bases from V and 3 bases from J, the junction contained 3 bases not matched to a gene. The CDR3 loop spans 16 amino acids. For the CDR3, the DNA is TGTGCCAGCAGTTACTCGACTAGCGGGAGTTACTACGAGCAGTACGTC. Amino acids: CASSYSTSGSYYEQYV.

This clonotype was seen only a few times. In DNA form, the CDR3 reads TGCAGTGCTACGGGGACTAGCTCCTATGAGCAGTACGTC. It is translated as CSATGTSSYEQYV. The rearrangement joins TRBV20-1 to TRBJ2-7, with TRBD2 matching over 9 bases. The CDR3 spans 13 residues. Germline V gene lookup returns CDR1 DFQATT and CDR2 SNEGSKA (reference sequence).

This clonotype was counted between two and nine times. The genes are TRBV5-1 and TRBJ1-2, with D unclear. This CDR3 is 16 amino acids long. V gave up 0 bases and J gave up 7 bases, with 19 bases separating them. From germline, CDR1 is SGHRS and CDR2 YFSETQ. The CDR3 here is CASSLGAGAALSGYTF. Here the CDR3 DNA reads TGCGCCAGCAGCTTGGGGGCGGGCGCGGCCTTGAGTGGCTACACCTTC.

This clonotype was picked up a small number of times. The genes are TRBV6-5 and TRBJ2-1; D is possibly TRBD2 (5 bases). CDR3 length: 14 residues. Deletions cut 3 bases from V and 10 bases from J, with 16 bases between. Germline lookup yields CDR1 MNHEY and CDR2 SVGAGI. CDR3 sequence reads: CASSYSGSSGEQFF. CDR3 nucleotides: TGTGCCAGCAGTTATTCGGGCTCTTCGGGGGAGCAGTTCTTC.

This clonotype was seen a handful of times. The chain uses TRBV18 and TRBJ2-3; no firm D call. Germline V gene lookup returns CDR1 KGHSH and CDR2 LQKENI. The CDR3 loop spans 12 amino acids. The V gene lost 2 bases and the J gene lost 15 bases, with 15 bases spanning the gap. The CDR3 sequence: CASSPEVAGYYF. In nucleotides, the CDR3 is TGTGCCAGCTCACCAGAGGTGGCAGGCTACTATTTT.

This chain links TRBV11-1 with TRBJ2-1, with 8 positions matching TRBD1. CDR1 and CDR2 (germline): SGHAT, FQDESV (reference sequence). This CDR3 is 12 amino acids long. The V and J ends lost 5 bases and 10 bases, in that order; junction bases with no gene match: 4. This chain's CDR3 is CASSEDREEQFF. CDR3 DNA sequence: TGTGCCAGCAGCGAGGACAGGGAAGAGCAGTTCTTC.

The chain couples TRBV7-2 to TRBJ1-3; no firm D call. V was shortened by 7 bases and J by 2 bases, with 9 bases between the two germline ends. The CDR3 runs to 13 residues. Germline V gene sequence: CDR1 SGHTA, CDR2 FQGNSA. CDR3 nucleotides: TGTGCCAGCACCAAACCCCCTGGAAACACCATATATTTT. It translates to CASTKPPGNTIYF.

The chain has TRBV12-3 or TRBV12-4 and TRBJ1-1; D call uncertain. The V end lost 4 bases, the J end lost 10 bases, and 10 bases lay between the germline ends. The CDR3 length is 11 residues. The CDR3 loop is CASSSTARAFF. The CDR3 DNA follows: TGTGCCAGCAGTTCGACCGCCAGAGCTTTCTTT.

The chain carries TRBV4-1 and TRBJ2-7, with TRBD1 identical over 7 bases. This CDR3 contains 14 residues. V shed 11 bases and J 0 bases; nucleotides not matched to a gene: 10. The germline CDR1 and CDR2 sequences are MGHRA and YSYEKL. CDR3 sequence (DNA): TGCGCCTGCACCGGGACAGCCAGCTCCTACGAGCAGTACGTC. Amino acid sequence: CACTGTASSYEQYV.

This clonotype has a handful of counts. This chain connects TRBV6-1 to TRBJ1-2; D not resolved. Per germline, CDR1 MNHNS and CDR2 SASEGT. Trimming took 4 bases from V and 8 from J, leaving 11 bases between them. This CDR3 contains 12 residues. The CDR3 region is CASSVLQGGYTF. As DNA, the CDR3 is TGTGCCAGCAGTGTGCTCCAAGGCGGCTACACCTTC.